One and the same sample provided the 4 T cell receptor beta chains below, sequenced in a study of identical twins. MiXCR, run by TCRdb on the 5' RACE reads, gives a single entry per CDR3 protein. The sample contains approximately 20,000 distinct CDR3 sequences, roughly 70% of which appear only once. The sequenced sample was memory (CD45RO+) T cells sorted from blood. Receptors originate from a woman aged 18-29 years in good health. This table probably holds off-target reads from a library built for another chain.

This clonotype has only a few counts. The rearrangement joins TRBV29-1 to TRBJ2-7, with D perhaps matching TRBD2 (6 bases). The CDR3 length is 12 residues. V lost 6 bases and J lost 7, with 16 bases in between. CDR1 and CDR2 (germline): SQVTM, ANQGSEA. The CDR3 protein is CSVGAGPSEQYF. The CDR3 nucleotides are TGCAGCGTAGGAGCGGGCCCCTCGGAGCAGTACTTC.

The chain uses TRBV2 and TRBJ2-1, with D maybe TRBD1 (6 bases). This CDR3 comprises 13 residues. Germline assignment: CDR1 SNHLY and CDR2 FYNNEI. Trimming stripped 8 bases from V and 7 bases from J, with 15 bases between. The CDR3 coding sequence is TGTGCCAGCGGCGCATCAGGGGTAAATGAGCAGTTCTTC. Its protein is CASGASGVNEQFF.

This clonotype appeared once. The V gene is TRBV19, the J gene TRBJ2-2; possibly TRBD2 for D (6 bases). CDR3 length equals 14 residues. CDR1 LNHDA and CDR2 SQIVND come from the germline V gene (reference sequence). The ends were cut back, 5 bases at V and 3 bases at J, with 10 bases in the middle. The CDR3 here is CASSAGRHTGELFF. CDR3 coding DNA: TGTGCCAGTAGTGCGGGGCGACACACCGGGGAGCTGTTTTTT.

The chain links TRBV28 to TRBJ1-1; 7 bases fit TRBD1. V lost 4 bases to trimming and J lost 6 bases; unmatched junction nucleotides: 11. This CDR3 comprises 15 residues. Germline V lookup: CDR1 MDHEN, CDR2 SYDVKM. The CDR3 protein is CASSSKIQGGAEAFF. CDR3 DNA sequence: TGTGCCAGCAGTTCCAAGATTCAGGGGGGAGCTGAAGCTTTCTTT. Full variable domain (remainder filled in from reference TRBV28 and TRBJ1-1): DVKVTQSSRYLVKRTGEKVFLECVQDMDHENMFWYRQDPGLGLRLIYFSYDVKMKEKGDIPEGYSVSREKKERFSLILESASTNQTSMYLCASSSKIQGGAEAFFGQGTRLTVV.